One sample yielded the 13 T cell receptor beta chains listed below, sequenced in a study of cytomegalovirus exposure and HLA in healthy donors. Here immunoSEQ multiplex PCR was the method, and the copy in TCRdb shows in-frame clones only, minus some. The table lists 90,000 to 130,000 clones, roughly 95% of them singletons. Sequencing input: PBMCs. Source of these receptors: a woman between 18 and 29 years old in good health and CMV-seronegative.

The V call is TRBV19, the J call TRBJ2-7; D is ambiguous. Trimming shortened V by 4 bases and J by 3 bases, and 7 bases separated the two germline ends. The CDR3 is 12 residues long. Germline lookup yields CDR1 LNHDA and CDR2 SQIVND (reference sequence). As DNA, the CDR3 is TGTGCCAGTAGTACAGGAAACTACGAGCAGTACTTC. This encodes CASSTGNYEQYF.

The V gene is TRBV5-1, the J gene TRBJ2-6; D ambiguous. The CDR3 is 14 amino acids. Germline V gene data show CDR1 as SGHRS and CDR2 as YFSETQ. Trimming removed 1 base at V and 4 bases at J, with 6 bases between. The CDR3 here is CASSLQSGANVLTF. CDR3 DNA: TGCGCCAGCAGCTTGCAGTCAGGGGCCAACGTCCTGACTTTC.

This chain joins TRBV18 and TRBJ2-2; D gene unclear. This CDR3 contains 11 residues. V dropped 6 bases and J dropped 6 bases, with 5 bases sitting between them. Germline CDR1 KGHSH, CDR2 LQKENI. The CDR3 bases are TGTGCCAGCTCCGGAGCCGGGGAGCTGTTTTTT. This encodes CASSGAGELFF.

The chain joins TRBV4-2 to TRBJ1-2; 8 bases agree with TRBD1. V shed 1 base, J shed 5 bases, and the junction held 6 bases outside the gene matches. The CDR3 sequence is 15 residues long. Germline V lookup: CDR1 LGHNA, CDR2 YNFKEQ. In DNA form, the CDR3 reads TGTGCCAGCAGCCAAGGCGAGACAGGGGCATATGGCTACACCTTC. This gives the protein CASSQGETGAYGYTF.

This sequence joins TRBV7-6 and TRBJ2-1; 9 nucleotides agree with TRBD2. The V and J ends lost 5 bases and 3 bases, in that order; junction bases with no gene match: 5. Germline-derived CDR1 and CDR2 are SGHVS and FNYEAQ. This CDR3 contains 15 residues. The CDR3 nucleotides read TGTGCCAGCAGCATCCTAGCGGGGAACTACAATGAGCAGTTCTTC. It translates to CASSILAGNYNEQFF.

The chain combines TRBV5-1 with TRBJ2-1; no definite D call. V lost 2 bases and J 9 bases, leaving 9 bases between the germline ends. The germline gives CDR1 SGHRS, CDR2 YFSETQ. This CDR3 spans 12 amino acids. The CDR3 DNA is TGCGCCAGCAGCTTACAGTTGGGTGAGCAGTTCTTC. Its translation: CASSLQLGEQFF.

The chain is built from TRBV19 and TRBJ2-5; weak D call: TRBD1 (6 bases). The germline V and J ends were trimmed by 5 bases and 2 bases, with 9 bases remaining between them. The CDR3 runs 13 residues. Germline CDR1 and CDR2: LNHDA and SQIVND (reference sequence). CDR3: CASSGTIQETQYF. The CDR3 coding sequence is TGTGCCAGTAGTGGGACAATTCAAGAGACCCAGTACTTC.

The chain is built from TRBV5-1 and TRBJ2-3, with D maybe TRBD1 (6 bases). Germline V gives CDR1 SGHRS, CDR2 YFSETQ. This CDR3 region has 15 residues. The V end lost 4 bases, the J end lost 0 bases, and 12 bases lay between the germline ends. The CDR3 spells CASSAYRDSTDTQYF. CDR3 bases: TGCGCCAGCAGCGCATACAGGGATAGCACAGATACGCAGTATTTT. Variable domain in full (rest from reference TRBV5-1 and TRBJ2-3): KAGVTQTPRYLIKTRGQQVTLSCSPISGHRSVSWYQQTPGQGLQFLFEYFSETQRNKGNFPGRFSGRQFSNSRSEMNVSTLELGDSALYLCASSAYRDSTDTQYFGPGTRLTVL.

The chain has TRBV7-9 and TRBJ2-7, with D perhaps TRBD1 (6 bases). Trimming left V 3 bases short and J 3 bases short, with 12 bases between. Per germline, CDR1 SEHNR and CDR2 FQNEAQ (reference sequence). The CDR3 extends over 14 amino acids. Written as DNA, the CDR3 is TGTGCCAGCAGCTTTTCAGGGGCTGACTACGAGCAGTACTTC. Protein: CASSFSGADYEQYF.

The chain links TRBV9 to TRBJ2-7; 7 positions agree with TRBD1. The CDR3 is 16 residues long. J lost 2 bases, V lost 0 bases, and 8 bases had no gene match. CDR1 is SGDLS, CDR2 YYNGEE, per germline. CDR3 nucleotide sequence: TGTGCCAGCAGCGTAGCCCCCGGGGACAGAGCCTACGAGCAGTACTTC. Translation: CASSVAPGDRAYEQYF.

This chain links TRBV4-2 with TRBJ1-3, with D possibly being TRBD1 (5 bases). Deletions cut 6 bases from V and 4 bases from J, with 16 bases between. The CDR3 runs 15 residues. The germline gives CDR1 LGHNA, CDR2 YNFKEQ. CDR3 loop: CASRLDPGLGNTIYF. The CDR3 DNA is TGTGCCAGCAGACTGGACCCAGGGTTAGGAAACACCATATATTTT.

The J gene is TRBJ2-7, the V gene TRBV5-6; TRBD1 aligns across 8 bases. The CDR3 spans 14 residues. The germline V gene encodes CDR1 SGHDT and CDR2 YYEEEE. V was clipped by 2 bases and J by 7 bases; unmatched bases: 8. The CDR3 spells CASSLTQGAEEQYF. The DNA of the CDR3 is TGTGCCAGCAGCTTAACTCAGGGGGCGGAAGAGCAGTACTTC.

The chain combines TRBV29-1 with TRBJ2-7; the match to TRBD1 covers 11 bases. The length of the CDR3 is 14 residues. V was pared by 6 bases and J by 0 bases, with 4 bases of the junction left unmatched. CDR1 is SQVTM and CDR2 is ANQGSEA in the germline V gene. CDR3 DNA: TGCAGCGTCCGGACAGGGGGCGTCTCCTACGAGCAGTACTTC. Protein product: CSVRTGGVSYEQYF.